This T cell receptor beta chain was identified in a study of the immune and genomic landscape of osteosarcoma (dated by TCRdb to about 2020). Looking at the study overall: The overall cohort included 45 to 50 pediatric and adult patients with high-grade osteosarcoma, and the median age at diagnosis was about 27 years (range 5-81). The study profiled osteosarcoma specimens with whole genome, RNA and T-cell receptor sequencing plus immunohistochemistry and reverse phase protein arrays to define immunogenic potential. An explanation for the limited clinical activity of immune checkpoint inhibitors in osteosarcoma was sought in the study. The osteosarcoma immunogenomic landscape was characterized by integrating TCR sequencing results with transcriptome, protein array and immunostaining data. The cohort was enriched for poor-risk disease, as unfavorable pathologic response to standard therapy was shown in 73% to 75% of the cohort and around 67% of the cohort were deceased. In the overall cohort, 55% to 65% of patients were male, and localized disease at diagnosis was presented by about four fifths of patients. A couple of samples from the same tumor site were contributed by each of three patients. What the research found in general, with its limitations: Clonality benchmarks came from external normal skin and healthy peripheral blood data rather than matched normal tissue. Along with the frozen tumor specimens, matched blood was collected from just a couple of patients. In five cases a single hyperexpanded clone dominated the repertoire, and each of those five cases had fewer than 100 T-cell clonotypes. Productive TCR clonality was low overall, averaging around 0.082 with a maximum of roughly 0.3, suggesting limited T-cell clonal expansion. No statistical method determined sample size because osteosarcoma is rare and all possible samples were collected. TCR productive clonality was higher in the immune-hot C3 cluster than the cold C1 cluster but still low overall.

The specimens were post-treatment primary, local recurrence and metastasis tumors obtained from patients with a poor prognosis. A remark on this clone: Its antigen is currently not known. No base quality values were provided; no much bigger clone lies one nucleotide off.

V lost 4 bases and J lost 8 bases, and the count of bases not matched to a germline gene is 14. The CDR3 starts with the cysteine, ends with the phenylalanine, and has 16 residues. Kept here is only the CDR3 DNA, which spans 48 bases and is read in frame from base 1. CDR1 and CDR2, per the germline V gene, are MGHDK and SYGVNS. TCR beta chain CDR3 regions were immunosequenced with the ImmunoSEQ Assay (Adaptive Biotechnologies). The original pipeline was this. TCRB rearrangements, read counts, read proportions and gene usage were exported through the ImmunoSEQ Analyzer platform. Using productive rearrangements, T-cell clonality was calculated as 1 minus Pielou's evenness. In the clonal space homeostasis analysis, clonotypes were binned as rare, small, medium, large or hyperexpanded (0.01 to 1 of the repertoire). TCR productive clonality was compared across immune clusters C1, C2 and C3 using the Wilcoxon rank sum test. TCRdb mirrors the immuneACCESS table, restricted to in-frame sequences. Some clones are absent from its copies; in checked studies, under half trace to an unresolved V gene, and the reason for the others is unknown. That table is the source of V, J and clone size, and D and trimming were worked out from the DNA. This sample comprises about 5,100 clones, more than 60% of them detected only once. Jointly, the top ten make up approximately 6% of the sample.

The sample consisted of osteosarcoma tumor tissue from the lung. Recombination linked TRBV25-1 to TRBJ2-4; TRBD2 matches 7 bases in the middle. The sequence derives from a human donor with osteosarcoma. The nucleotide sequence reads as follows: TGTGCCAGCAGTGCCCACGGCGGGAGCGTGGGTGACATTCAGTACTTC. Protein translation: CASSAHGGSVGDIQYF.